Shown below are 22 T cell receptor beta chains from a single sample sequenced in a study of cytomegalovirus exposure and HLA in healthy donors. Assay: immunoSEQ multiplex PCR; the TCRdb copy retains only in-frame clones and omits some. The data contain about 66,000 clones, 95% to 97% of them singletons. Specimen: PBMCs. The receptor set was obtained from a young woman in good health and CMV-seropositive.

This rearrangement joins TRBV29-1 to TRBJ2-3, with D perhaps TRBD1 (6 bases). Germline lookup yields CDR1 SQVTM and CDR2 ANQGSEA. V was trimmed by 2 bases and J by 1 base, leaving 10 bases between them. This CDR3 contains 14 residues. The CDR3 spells CSVERSGGTDTQYF. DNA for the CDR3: TGCAGCGTTGAAAGGTCAGGGGGCACAGATACGCAGTATTTT.

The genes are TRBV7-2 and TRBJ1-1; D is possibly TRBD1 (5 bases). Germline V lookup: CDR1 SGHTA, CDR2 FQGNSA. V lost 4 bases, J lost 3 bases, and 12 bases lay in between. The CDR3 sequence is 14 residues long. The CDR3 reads CASSSSPGDTEAFF. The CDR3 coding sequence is TGTGCCAGCAGCTCGTCCCCGGGGGACACTGAAGCTTTCTTT.

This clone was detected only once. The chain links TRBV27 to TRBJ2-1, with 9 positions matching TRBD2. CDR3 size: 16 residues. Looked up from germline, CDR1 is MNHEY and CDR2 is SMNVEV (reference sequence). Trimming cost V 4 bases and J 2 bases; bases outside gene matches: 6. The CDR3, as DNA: TGTGCCAGCAGTTACCAAATAGCGGGAGCCTACAATGAGCAGTTCTTC. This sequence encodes CASSYQIAGAYNEQFF.

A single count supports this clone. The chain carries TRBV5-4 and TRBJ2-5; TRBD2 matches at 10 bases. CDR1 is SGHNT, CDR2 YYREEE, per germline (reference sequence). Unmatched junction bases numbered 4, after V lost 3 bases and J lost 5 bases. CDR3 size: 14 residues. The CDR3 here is CASSSSGRYETQYF. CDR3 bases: TGTGCCAGCAGCTCTAGCGGGAGATATGAGACCCAGTACTTC.

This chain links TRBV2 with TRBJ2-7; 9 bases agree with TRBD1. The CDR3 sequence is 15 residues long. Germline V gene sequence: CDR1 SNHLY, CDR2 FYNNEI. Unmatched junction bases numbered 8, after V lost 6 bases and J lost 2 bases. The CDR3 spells CASRTMTGGPYEQYF. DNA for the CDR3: TGTGCCAGCAGAACCATGACAGGGGGTCCCTACGAGCAGTACTTC.

The chain's CDR3 is CSVGLAEGSTDTQYF. DNA of the CDR3: TGCAGCGTCGGACTAGCGGAGGGGAGCACAGATACGCAGTATTTT. The rearrangement links TRBV29-1 to TRBJ2-3; 10 bases line up with TRBD2. The CDR3 length is 15 residues. J gave up 0 bases and V 6 bases, and 6 bases lay outside the gene matches. Germline-derived CDR1 and CDR2 are SQVTM and ANQGSEA.

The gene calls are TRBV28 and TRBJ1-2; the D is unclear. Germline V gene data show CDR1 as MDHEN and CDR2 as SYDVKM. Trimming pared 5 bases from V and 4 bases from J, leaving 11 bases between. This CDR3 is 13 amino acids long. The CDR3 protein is CASSPPDTYGYTF. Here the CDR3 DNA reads TGTGCCAGCAGTCCCCCCGACACCTATGGCTACACCTTC.

CDR3 sequence reads: CASSPRPGDGYTF. CDR3 nucleotides: TGTGCCAGCAGCCCTCGTCCCGGGGATGGCTACACCTTC. The rearrangement links TRBV7-3 to TRBJ1-2, with D unresolved. Germline values: CDR1 SGHTA, CDR2 FQGTGA. Between the trimmed V and J ends, which lost 5 bases and 6 bases, there was a span of 13 bases. The CDR3 length is 13 residues.

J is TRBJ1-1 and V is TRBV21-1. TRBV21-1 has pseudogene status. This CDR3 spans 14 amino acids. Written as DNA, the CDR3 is TGTGCCAGCACCCGGGGAGGGGAGAACACTGAAGCTTTCTTT. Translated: CASTRGGENTEAFF.

DNA of the CDR3: TGTGCCAGCAGTTTAGCGGGAGGCGACAATGAGCAGTTCTTC. Residues: CASSLAGGDNEQFF. This rearrangement joins TRBV2 to TRBJ2-1; 10 positions match TRBD2. The J segment lost 5 bases and the V segment lost 5 bases, leaving 3 bases of the junction unmatched. Germline CDR1 is SNHLY and CDR2 is FYNNEI. This CDR3 is built from 14 residues.

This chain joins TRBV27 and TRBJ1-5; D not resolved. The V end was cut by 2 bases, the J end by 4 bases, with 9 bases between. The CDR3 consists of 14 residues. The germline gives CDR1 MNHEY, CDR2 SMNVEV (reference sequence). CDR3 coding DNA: TGTGCCAGCAGTTTAAATTCGGAGAATCAGCCCCAGCATTTT. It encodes CASSLNSENQPQHF.

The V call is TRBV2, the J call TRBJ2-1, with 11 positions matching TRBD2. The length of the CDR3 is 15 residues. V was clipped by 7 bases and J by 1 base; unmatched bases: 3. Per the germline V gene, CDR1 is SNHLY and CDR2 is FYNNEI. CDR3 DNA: TGTGCCAGCAACAGACTAGCGGGATCCTACAATGAGCAGTTCTTC. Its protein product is CASNRLAGSYNEQFF.

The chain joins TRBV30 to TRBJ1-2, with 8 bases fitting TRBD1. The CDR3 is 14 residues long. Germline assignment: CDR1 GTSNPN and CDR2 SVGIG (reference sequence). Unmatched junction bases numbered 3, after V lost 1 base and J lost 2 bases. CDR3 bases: TGTGCCTGGAGTGACCGACAGGGGAACTATGGCTACACCTTC. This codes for CAWSDRQGNYGYTF. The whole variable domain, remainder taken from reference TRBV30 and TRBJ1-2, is SQTIHQWPATLVQPVGSPLSLECTVEGTSNPNLYWYRQAAGRGLQLLFYSVGIGQISSEVPQNLSASRPQDRQFILSSKKLLLSDSGFYLCAWSDRQGNYGYTFGSGTRLTVV.

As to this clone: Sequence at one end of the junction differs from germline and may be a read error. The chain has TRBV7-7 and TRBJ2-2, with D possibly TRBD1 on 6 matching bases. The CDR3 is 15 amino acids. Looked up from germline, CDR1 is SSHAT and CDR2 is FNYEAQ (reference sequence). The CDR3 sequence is CASSAGVVLAGELFF. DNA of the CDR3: TGTGCTAGCAGCGCAGGGGTCGTCCTAGCCGGGGAGCTGTTTTTT.

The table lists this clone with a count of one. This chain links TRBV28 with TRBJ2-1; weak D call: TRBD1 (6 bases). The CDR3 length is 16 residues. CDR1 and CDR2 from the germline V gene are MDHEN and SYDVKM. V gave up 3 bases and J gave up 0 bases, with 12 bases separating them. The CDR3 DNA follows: TGTGCCAGCAGTTTCCGGGACAAAATCTCCTACAATGAGCAGTTCTTC. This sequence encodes CASSFRDKISYNEQFF.

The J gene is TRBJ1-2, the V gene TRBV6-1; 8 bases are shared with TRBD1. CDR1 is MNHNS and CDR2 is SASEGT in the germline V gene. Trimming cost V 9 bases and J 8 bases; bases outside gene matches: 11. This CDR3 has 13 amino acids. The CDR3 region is CASSRGPPGGYTF. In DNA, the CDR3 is TGTGCCAGTTCCAGGGGGCCTCCTGGCGGCTACACCTTC.

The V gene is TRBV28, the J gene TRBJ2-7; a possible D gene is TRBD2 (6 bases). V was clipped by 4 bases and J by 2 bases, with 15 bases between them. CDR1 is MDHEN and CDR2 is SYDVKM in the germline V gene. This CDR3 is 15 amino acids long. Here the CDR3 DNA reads TGTGCCAGCAGTTCACCCCGGGACTGGACCTACGAGCAGTACTTC. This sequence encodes CASSSPRDWTYEQYF.

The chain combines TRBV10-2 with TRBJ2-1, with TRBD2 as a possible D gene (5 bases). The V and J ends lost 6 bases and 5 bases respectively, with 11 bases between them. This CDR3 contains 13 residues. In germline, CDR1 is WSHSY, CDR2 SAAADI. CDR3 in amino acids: CASRWTGNNEQFF. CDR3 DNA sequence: TGCGCCAGCAGATGGACGGGGAACAATGAGCAGTTCTTC.

As DNA, the CDR3 is TGCAGCGGCGAAGTACTAGCGGGAGGACTGAACACCGGGGAGCTGTTTTTT. Protein sequence: CSGEVLAGGLNTGELFF. This chain connects TRBV29-1 to TRBJ2-2, with 12 bases that match TRBD2. Germline values: CDR1 SQVTM, CDR2 ANQGSEA. The CDR3 loop spans 17 amino acids. After removal of 7 bases from V and 1 base from J, the junction contained 10 bases not matched to a gene.

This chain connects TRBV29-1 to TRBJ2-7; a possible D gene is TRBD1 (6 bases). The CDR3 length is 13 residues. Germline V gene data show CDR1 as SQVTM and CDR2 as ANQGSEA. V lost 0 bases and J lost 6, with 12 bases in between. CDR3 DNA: TGCAGCGTTGAAGATCCAGGGGAAGGCGAGCAGTACTTC. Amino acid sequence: CSVEDPGEGEQYF.

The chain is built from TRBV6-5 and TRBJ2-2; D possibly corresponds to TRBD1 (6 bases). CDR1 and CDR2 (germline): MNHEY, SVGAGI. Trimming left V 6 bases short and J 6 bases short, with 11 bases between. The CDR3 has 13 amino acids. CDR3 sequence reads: CASSRGGPGELFF. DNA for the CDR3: TGTGCCAGCAGCCGAGGGGGTCCCGGGGAGCTGTTTTTT.

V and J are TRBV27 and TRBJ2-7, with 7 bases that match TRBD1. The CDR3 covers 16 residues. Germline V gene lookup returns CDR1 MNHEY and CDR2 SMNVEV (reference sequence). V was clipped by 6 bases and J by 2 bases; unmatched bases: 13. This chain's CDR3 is CASSGDQGVSPYEQYF. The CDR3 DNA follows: TGTGCCAGCAGCGGTGATCAGGGGGTCTCCCCCTACGAGCAGTACTTC.